This record concerns one T cell receptor (beta chain) sequence. V was shortened by 6 bases and J by 5 bases, with 26 bases between the two germline ends. CDR3 length: 18 residues. This specimen belongs to a study of blood T cells in healthy people across ages. Through a sample-barcoded 5' primer and a J-beta primer mix, a second PCR was run for roughly 6 to 11 cycles. TCRdb used MiXCR to reprocess the 5' RACE reads, holding one entry per CDR3 protein. The data hold over a million distinct CDR3 sequences, with less than 50% observed a single time. With each sample, at least 5 micrograms of total RNA were extracted.

The V gene is TRBV12-3 or TRBV12-4, the J gene TRBJ2-1, with D possibly being TRBD2 (6 bases). The receptor was isolated from a woman in her sixties or seventies in good health. Sequenced material: blood. The CDR3 here is CASSPRLRSGPSHNEQFF. The CDR3 coding sequence is TGTGCCAGCAGCCCCCGCCTTAGGAGCGGGCCGTCTCACAATGAGCAGTTCTTC.